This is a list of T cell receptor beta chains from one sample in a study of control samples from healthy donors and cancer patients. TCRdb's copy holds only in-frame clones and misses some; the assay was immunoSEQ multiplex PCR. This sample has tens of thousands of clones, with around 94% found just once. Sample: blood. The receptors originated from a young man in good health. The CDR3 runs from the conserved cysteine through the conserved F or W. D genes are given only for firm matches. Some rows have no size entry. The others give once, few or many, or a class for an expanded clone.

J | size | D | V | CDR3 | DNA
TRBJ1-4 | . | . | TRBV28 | CASSLRRVGEKLFF | TGTGCCAGCAGTTTGCGCAGGGTGGGTGAAAAACTGTTTTTT
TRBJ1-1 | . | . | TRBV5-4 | CASSPTGTANTEAFF | TGTGCCAGCAGCCCCACCGGGACGGCGAACACTGAAGCTTTCTTT
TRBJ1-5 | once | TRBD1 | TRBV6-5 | CASSLRDRHQPQHF | TGTGCCAGCAGCCTCCGGGACAGACATCAGCCCCAGCATTTT
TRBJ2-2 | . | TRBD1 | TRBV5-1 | CASRPGGTNTGELFF | TGCGCCAGCAGGCCAGGGGGAACGAACACCGGGGAGCTGTTTTTT
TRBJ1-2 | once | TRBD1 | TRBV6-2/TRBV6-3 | CASSSPGQLFKYGYTF | TGTGCCAGCAGTTCTCCGGGACAGCTCTTTAAGTATGGCTACACCTTC
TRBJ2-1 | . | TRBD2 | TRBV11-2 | CASSLVPGTSQTNEQFF | TGTGCCAGCAGCTTAGTCCCCGGGACTAGCCAAACCAATGAGCAGTTCTTC
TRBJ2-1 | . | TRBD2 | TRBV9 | CASSLGGRSKVQFF | TGTGCCAGCAGCCTGGGGGGGAGGAGCAAGGTGCAGTTCTTC
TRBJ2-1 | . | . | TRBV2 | CASTASGEQFF | TGTGCCAGCACGGCTTCGGGTGAGCAGTTCTTC
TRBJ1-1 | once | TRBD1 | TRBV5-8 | CASSSGQGMNTEAFF | TGTGCCAGCAGCTCCGGACAGGGGATGAACACTGAAGCTTTCTTT
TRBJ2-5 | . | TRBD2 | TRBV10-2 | CASRGTGGETQYF | TGCGCCAGCAGAGGGACGGGAGGAGAGACCCAGTACTTC
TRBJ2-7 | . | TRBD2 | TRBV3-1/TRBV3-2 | CASSQGLAGGRSSYEQYF | TGTGCCAGCAGCCAGGGACTAGCGGGAGGAAGGAGCTCCTACGAGCAGTACTTC
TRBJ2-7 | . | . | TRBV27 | CASSLSRGGHEQYF | TGTGCCAGCAGTTTATCCCGGGGAGGACACGAGCAGTACTTC
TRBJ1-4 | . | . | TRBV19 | CASSVQDIVPTNEKLFF | TGTGCCAGTAGTGTCCAGGACATCGTTCCAACTAATGAAAAACTGTTTTTT
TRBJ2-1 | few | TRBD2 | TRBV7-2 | CASSPSGGGYNEQFF | TGTGCCAGCAGCCCGAGCGGGGGGGGCTACAATGAGCAGTTCTTC
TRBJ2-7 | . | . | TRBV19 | CASSIDGPREQYF | TGTGCCAGTAGTATAGACGGGCCTCGGGAGCAGTACTTC
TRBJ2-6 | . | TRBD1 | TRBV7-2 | CASSSGTGHSGANVLTF | TGTGCCAGCAGCTCCGGGACAGGGCACTCTGGGGCCAACGTCCTGACTTTC
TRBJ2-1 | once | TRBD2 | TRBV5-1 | CASSGLAGSYNEQFF | TGCGCCAGCAGCGGACTAGCGGGCTCCTACAATGAGCAGTTCTTC
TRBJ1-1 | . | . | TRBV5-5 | CASSLRRANTEAFF | TGTGCCAGCAGCTTGAGGCGGGCGAACACTGAAGCTTTCTTT
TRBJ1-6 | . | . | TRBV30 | CAWRHRRSSYNSPLHF | TGTGCCTGGAGGCACAGGCGGAGCTCCTATAATTCACCCCTCCACTTT
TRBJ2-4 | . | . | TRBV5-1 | CASSVGQGYIQYF | TGCGCCAGCAGCGTAGGTCAGGGCTACATTCAGTACTTC
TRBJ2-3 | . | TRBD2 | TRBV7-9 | CASSWTSMSDTQYF | TGTGCCAGCAGCTGGACTAGTATGTCAGATACGCAGTATTTT
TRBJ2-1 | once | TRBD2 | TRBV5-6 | CASSLTSGGRSYNEQFF | TGTGCCAGCAGCTTGACTAGCGGGGGTCGATCCTACAATGAGCAGTTCTTC
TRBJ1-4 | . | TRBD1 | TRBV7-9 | CASSLRTGEDEKLFF | TGTGCCAGCAGCTTAAGGACAGGGGAGGATGAAAAACTGTTTTTT
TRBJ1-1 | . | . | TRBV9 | CASSVQLNTEAFF | TGTGCCAGCAGCGTACAGCTGAACACTGAAGCTTTCTTT
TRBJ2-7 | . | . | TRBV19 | CASSSTGRTAEQYF | TGTGCCAGTAGTTCTACAGGGCGTACGGCCGAGCAGTACTTC
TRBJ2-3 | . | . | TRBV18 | CASSSGQLTTDTQYF | TGTGCCAGCTCATCAGGACAGCTAACTACAGATACGCAGTATTTT
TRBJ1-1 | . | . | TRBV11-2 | CASSLVALEAFF | TGTGCCAGCAGCTTAGTGGCATTAGAAGCTTTCTTT
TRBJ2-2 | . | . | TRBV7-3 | CASSLSSQGWESNTGELFF | TGTGCCAGCAGCTTAAGTTCCCAGGGGTGGGAATCGAACACCGGGGAGCTGTTTTTT
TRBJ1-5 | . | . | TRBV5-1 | CASSRGGQSNQPQHF | TGCGCCAGCAGCCGAGGAGGACAGAGCAATCAGCCCCAGCATTTT
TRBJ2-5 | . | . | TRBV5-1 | CASSLYTTQYF | TGCGCCAGCAGCCTCTATACGACCCAGTACTTC
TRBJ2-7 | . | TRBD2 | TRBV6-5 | CASSFSGLPYEQYF | TGTGCCAGCAGTTTTTCGGGACTACCCTACGAGCAGTACTTC
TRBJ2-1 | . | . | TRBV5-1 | CASSLGNEQFF | TGCGCCAGCAGCTTGGGGAATGAGCAGTTCTTC
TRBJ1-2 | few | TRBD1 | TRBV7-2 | CASSPDRGNYGYTF | TGTGCCAGCAGCCCAGACAGGGGTAACTATGGCTACACCTTC
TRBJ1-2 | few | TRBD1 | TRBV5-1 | CASSLGQDRVSYTF | TGCGCCAGCAGCTTGGGCCAAGACAGGGTGAGCTACACCTTC
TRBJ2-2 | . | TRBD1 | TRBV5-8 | CASRPGQGNTGELFF | TGTGCCAGCAGACCGGGACAGGGGAACACCGGGGAGCTGTTTTTT
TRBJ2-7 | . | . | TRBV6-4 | CARIDSTRHEQYF | TGTGCCAGGATCGACTCAACCCGCCACGAGCAGTACTTC
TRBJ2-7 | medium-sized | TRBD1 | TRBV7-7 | CASAFGDRGSLQYF | TGTGCTAGCGCGTTTGGGGACAGGGGGTCCCTGCAGTACTTC
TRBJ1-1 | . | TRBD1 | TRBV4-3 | CASSLYDRDTEAFF | TGCGCCAGCAGCCTATATGACAGGGACACTGAAGCTTTCTTT
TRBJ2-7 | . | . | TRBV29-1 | CSVEGRSNYEQYF | TGCAGCGTTGAGGGCAGATCAAACTACGAGCAGTACTTC
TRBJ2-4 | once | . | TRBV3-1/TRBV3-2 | CASSSLGPMQRKNIQYF | TGTGCCAGCAGCAGCTTAGGTCCCATGCAAAGAAAAAACATTCAGTACTTC
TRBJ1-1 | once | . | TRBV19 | CARSQNRENTEAFF | TGTGCCAGAAGCCAGAACAGGGAGAACACTGAAGCTTTCTTT
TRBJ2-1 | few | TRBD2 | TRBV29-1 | CSVDGLAGGNEQFF | TGCAGCGTCGATGGACTAGCGGGAGGCAATGAGCAGTTCTTC
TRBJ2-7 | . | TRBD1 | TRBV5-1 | CASKRQGGYEQYF | TGCGCCAGCAAAAGACAGGGGGGCTACGAGCAGTACTTC
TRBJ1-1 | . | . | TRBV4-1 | CASSQDKRRRENTEAFF | TGCGCCAGCAGCCAAGATAAAAGGCGGAGGGAGAACACTGAAGCTTTCTTT
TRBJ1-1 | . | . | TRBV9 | CASSVEIGPSTEAFF | TGTGCCAGCAGCGTGGAGATAGGCCCCTCTACTGAAGCTTTCTTT